The clone carrying this TCR beta chain was observed a single time. The CDR3 covers 17 residues. From germline, CDR1 is SGHVS and CDR2 FQNEAQ. Losses at the gene ends were 2 bases for V and 3 bases for J; bases not matched to a gene: 11. The data were obtained in a study of T-cell memory formation after mild COVID-19. TCRdb independently ran MiXCR on the 5' RACE reads; one entry per CDR3 protein. The table includes 470,000 or so distinct CDR3 sequences, 20% to 25% detected once. This sequence originates from an adult woman who had mild COVID-19 (a few samples of this study predate the infection). Cell type and time point are not known. Sequencing was carried out using PBMCs or a T cell subset sorted from them (not recorded which). The chain links TRBV7-8 to TRBJ2-7; 9 nucleotides match TRBD2. CDR3 sequence: CASSLFGSGTSSYEQYF. In DNA, the CDR3 is TGTGCCAGCAGCTTATTCGGGTCCGGGACTAGCAGCTACGAGCAGTACTTC.